This T cell receptor beta chain is drawn from a study of T cells in Graves' hyperthyroidism and ophthalmopathy. Overall study findings and caveats: A model built on 13 V-J features separated ophthalmopathy from stable hyperthyroidism. Among clonotypes expanded in thyroid above 0.001, most were also found in blood.

The investigators amplified TCR beta CDR3 regions from RNA transcripts. A first-round RT-PCR of the TCR CDR3 used the HTBI primer set. Using its own MiXCR run on the multiplex PCR reads, TCRdb lists one record per CDR3 protein. The sample lists over 500,000 distinct CDR3 sequences, 15% to 20% occurring once. This clonotype was detected ten times or more. Antigen unknown. Diagnoses used clinical symptoms, serum thyroxine and TRAb, thyroid ultrasound and orbital computed tomography. The PBMCs had their origin in around 10 ml of fresh peripheral blood. V was pared by 4 bases and J by 0 bases, with 9 bases of the junction left unmatched. Germline V gives CDR1 LGHDT, CDR2 YNNKEL (reference sequence). This CDR3 has 17 amino acids.

What was sequenced was blood. This chain connects TRBV3-1 to TRBJ1-2; TRBD1 aligns across 9 bases. The TCR was taken from a woman aged 25 to 39 with Graves' ophthalmopathy. The CDR3 sequence is CASSPRLGTGPNYGYTF. Written as DNA, the CDR3 is TGTGCCAGCAGCCCCCGATTAGGGACAGGGCCTAACTATGGCTACACCTTC.